This TCR beta chain came from a study of T cell clones after liver transplantation. Turning to the study itself: Post-transplant blood was tracked for graft-donor-reactive T cell clones identified in a pre-transplant mixed lymphocyte reaction.

Clones were read by immunoSEQ multiplex PCR, and TCRdb kept only the in-frame ones, dropping some. The sample shows 75,000 to 85,000 clones, 75% to 90% of them seen only once. Germline V gene sequence: CDR1 SSHAT, CDR2 FNYEAQ (reference sequence). This CDR3 has 13 residues. Deletions cut 1 base from V and 4 bases from J, with 7 bases between. CD3+CD4+ and CD3+CD8+ cells were FACS-sorted from thawed unstimulated PBMCs. The chain links TRBV7-7 to TRBJ1-1, with D hard to call. The sequence was collected from a human patient who received a liver transplant. Some T cells may be the graft donor's. This specimen was CD4+ T cells from blood, taken at the 22-month timepoint. The CDR3 here is CASSLGEGTEAFF. The DNA for the CDR3 is TGTGCCAGCAGCTTAGGAGAGGGCACTGAAGCTTTCTTT.